Shown below are 26 T cell receptor beta chains from a single sample sequenced in a study of OX40 agonist ivuxolimab in advanced cancers. Repertoires were generated with immunoSEQ multiplex PCR, while TCRdb's copy carries only in-frame clones and drops some. This sample has 73,000 or so clones; 88% occur once, and the top ten carry approximately 0.79%. The sequences come from CD4+ or CD8+ T cells sorted from blood, collected in a trial of the OX40 agonist ivuxolimab. These receptors all stem from an adult with an advanced solid tumor such as melanoma, head and neck, liver or kidney cancer.

The sample holds a few counts of this clone. The chain carries TRBV9 and TRBJ1-1, with a possible D match to TRBD1 (6 bases). Germline values: CDR1 SGDLS, CDR2 YYNGEE. Trimming removed 4 bases at V and 0 bases at J, with 10 bases between. This CDR3 is built from 14 residues. The DNA for the CDR3 is TGTGCCAGCAGCAGTACAGGGATGAACACTGAAGCTTTCTTT. This encodes CASSSTGMNTEAFF. The complete variable domain, with remaining parts taken from reference TRBV9 and TRBJ1-1, reads DSGVTQTPKHLITATGQRVTLRCSPRSGDLSVYWYQQSLDQGLQFLIQYYNGEERAKGNILERFSAQQFPDLHSELNLSSLELGDSALYFCASSSTGMNTEAFFGQGTRLTVV.

This clone was seen only once. The chain employs TRBV11-3 and TRBJ2-7; tentative D call: TRBD1 (6 bases). This CDR3 has 13 amino acids. Between the trimmed V and J ends, which lost 0 bases and 3 bases, there was a span of 6 bases. CDR1 and CDR2 (germline): SGHNT, YENEEA. CDR3 in DNA: TGTGCCAGCAGCTTAGAGACAGGCTACGAGCAGTACTTC. This encodes CASSLETGYEQYF.

This chain uses TRBV5-6 with TRBJ2-7, with TRBD1 identical over 10 bases. Germline V gene lookup returns CDR1 SGHDT and CDR2 YYEEEE. Unmatched junction bases numbered 4, after V lost 5 bases and J lost 5 bases. The length of the CDR3 is 13 residues. CDR3 sequence: CASRRQGANEQYF. CDR3 DNA sequence: TGTGCCAGCAGACGACAGGGGGCCAACGAGCAGTACTTC.

This clone was detected only once. The chain recombines TRBV19 with TRBJ1-5; 10 bases are a match to TRBD1. CDR3 length: 15 residues. V shed 6 bases, J shed 6 bases, and the junction held 8 bases outside the gene matches. Germline V gene lookup returns CDR1 LNHDA and CDR2 SQIVND (reference sequence). In nucleotides, the CDR3 is TGTGCCAGTAGGCAGACAGGGGGCCGGGGTCAGCCCCAGCATTTT. It encodes CASRQTGGRGQPQHF.

CDR3 region: CASSATSRDRAWTQYF. The DNA of the CDR3 is TGTGCCAGCAGTGCAACGTCCCGGGACAGGGCCTGGACCCAGTACTTC. The rearrangement links TRBV6-1 to TRBJ2-5; 9 nucleotides match TRBD1. CDR1 and CDR2 (germline): MNHNS, SASEGT. There are 16 residues in the CDR3. With V trimmed by 4 bases and J by 7 bases, 13 bases remained unmatched.

This chain joins TRBV27 and TRBJ1-5; TRBD1 matches 9 bases. Germline-derived CDR1 and CDR2 are MNHEY and SMNVEV (reference sequence). The CDR3 length is 15 residues. Trimming at V came to 6 bases and at J to 0 bases, leaving 3 bases not matched to a gene. The CDR3, as DNA: TGTGCCAGCAGCCCGGGACAGGGTAGCAATCAGCCCCAGCATTTT. Protein product: CASSPGQGSNQPQHF.

The genes are TRBV6-5 and TRBJ2-5, with D perhaps assigned TRBD1 or TRBD2 (6 bases each). CDR3 length: 14 residues. CDR1 and CDR2 (germline): MNHEY, SVGAGI. V lost 5 bases and J 5 bases, leaving 15 bases between the germline ends. The CDR3 sequence is CASSISGAVETQYF. Here the CDR3 DNA reads TGTGCCAGCAGTATATCGGGGGCCGTGGAGACCCAGTACTTC.

This clone occurred once. This chain uses TRBV16 with TRBJ2-3; D is possibly TRBD1 (6 bases). The germline gives CDR1 KGHSY, CDR2 FQNENV. The CDR3 spans 16 residues. V lost 2 bases to trimming and J lost 2 bases, with 14 bases between them. The CDR3 bases are TGTGCCAGCAGCCAAGTCCAGGGGCTTTACACAGATACGCAGTATTTT. This codes for CASSQVQGLYTDTQYF. The full variable domain, completed using reference TRBV16 and TRBJ2-3, is GEEVAQTPKHLVRGEGQKAKLYCAPIKGHSYVFWYQQVLKNEFKFLISFQNENVFDETGMPKERFSAKCLPNSPCSLEIQATKLEDSAVYFCASSQVQGLYTDTQYFGPGTRLTVL.

The J gene is TRBJ1-2, the V gene TRBV19; D possibly corresponds to TRBD1 (5 bases). The CDR3 length is 14 residues. CDR1 and CDR2 (germline): LNHDA, SQIVND (reference sequence). V lost 4 bases to trimming and J lost 4 bases, with 13 bases between them. The CDR3 region has the DNA TGTGCCAGTAGTACCTCCGGGACCGGCTATGGCTACACCTTC. Translation gives CASSTSGTGYGYTF.

This clone was seen more than once but under ten times. In nucleotides, the CDR3 is TGTGCCAGCAGCTTGGGAGTGACCACAGATACGCAGTATTTT. Its translation: CASSLGVTTDTQYF. The chain uses TRBV5-4 and TRBJ2-3; no clear D. The germline V gene encodes CDR1 SGHNT and CDR2 YYREEE (reference sequence). V dropped 0 bases and J dropped 2 bases, with 7 bases sitting between them. There are 14 residues in the CDR3.

The chain uses TRBV16 and TRBJ1-2, with 8 nucleotides matching TRBD1. Germline V lookup: CDR1 KGHSY, CDR2 FQNENV. The V and J ends lost 0 bases and 2 bases, in that order; junction bases with no gene match: 2. The CDR3 totals 15 residues. Written as DNA, the CDR3 is TGTGCCAGCAGCCAATCTCGGACAGGGAACTATGGCTACACCTTC. Protein product: CASSQSRTGNYGYTF.

The chain recombines TRBV6-5 with TRBJ1-1, with D uncertain. V gave up 4 bases and J gave up 3 bases, with 15 bases separating them. The CDR3 loop spans 15 amino acids. Looked up from germline, CDR1 is MNHEY and CDR2 is SVGAGI. The CDR3, as DNA: TGTGCCAGCAGTTTCTTAACCCGGGAGTACACTGAAGCTTTCTTT. This gives the protein CASSFLTREYTEAFF.

The V gene is TRBV6-6, the J gene TRBJ2-7; perhaps TRBD2 as D (7 bases). Trimming took 10 bases from V and 7 from J, leaving 17 bases between them. Germline-derived CDR1 and CDR2 are MNHNY and SVGAGI (reference sequence). The CDR3 loop spans 12 amino acids. CDR3 coding DNA: TGTGCCACCGGGGCGGGGGCTGGTGAGCAGTACTTC. The encoded protein is CATGAGAGEQYF.

V is TRBV5-8 and J is TRBJ1-1; D is uncertain. Trimming removed 4 bases from V and 5 bases from J, with 9 bases in between. Germline-derived CDR1 and CDR2 are SGHTS and YDEGEE. The CDR3 is 12 amino acids. The CDR3 loop is CASSPKVTEAFF. The CDR3 DNA follows: TGTGCCAGCAGCCCGAAAGTGACTGAAGCTTTCTTT.

The chain has TRBV19 and TRBJ1-3, with unresolved D. Germline V gene data show CDR1 as LNHDA and CDR2 as SQIVND (reference sequence). This CDR3 is built from 10 residues. The DNA of the CDR3 is TGTGAATTAAGAGGAAACACCATATATTTT. Translation gives CELRGNTIYF.

V is TRBV5-5 and J is TRBJ2-7, with D possibly being TRBD1 or TRBD2 (5 bases each). This CDR3 has 11 residues. V was cut by 7 bases and J by 10 bases, with 15 bases left in between. Germline CDR1 and CDR2: SGHKS and YYEKEE (reference sequence). CDR3 residues: CASRQGPFQYF. The CDR3 bases are TGTGCCAGCCGGCAGGGACCATTTCAGTACTTC.

V and J are TRBV7-9 and TRBJ1-1, with a tentative D call TRBD1 (5 bases). The CDR3 has 15 residues. V lost 7 bases to trimming and J lost 0 bases, with 15 bases between them. The germline V gene encodes CDR1 SEHNR and CDR2 FQNEAQ (reference sequence). CDR3 loop: CASIIGTNMNTEAFF. The CDR3 DNA is TGTGCCAGCATCATCGGGACGAACATGAACACTGAAGCTTTCTTT.

This chain joins TRBV4-1 and TRBJ2-7, with 8 nucleotides matching TRBD2. The CDR3 consists of 16 residues. Germline V CDR1 and CDR2: MGHRA, YSYEKL. With V trimmed by 1 base and J by 5 bases, 10 bases remained unmatched. The CDR3 region has the DNA TGCGCCAGCAGCCAAGGTCTGGGTAGCGGGGAGAACGAGCAGTACTTC. Its translation is CASSQGLGSGENEQYF.

The chain uses TRBV10-1 and TRBJ1-1; maybe TRBD1 (6 bases). Trimming removed 4 bases at V and 6 bases at J, with 12 bases between. The germline V gene encodes CDR1 WNHNN and CDR2 SYGVQD (reference sequence). This CDR3 has 13 amino acids. The DNA of the CDR3 is TGCGCCAGCAGTGTACAGGGCCAAGCTGAAGCTTTCTTT. This gives the protein CASSVQGQAEAFF.

The V and J genes are TRBV5-1 and TRBJ2-1; D may be TRBD1 (6 bases). The length of the CDR3 is 16 residues. Trimming pared 0 bases from V and 7 bases from J, leaving 17 bases between. The germline V gene encodes CDR1 SGHRS and CDR2 YFSETQ. The CDR3 DNA reads as TGCGCCAGCAGCTTGGTCGGCAGGGGCTTCGGGAATGAGCAGTTCTTC. This sequence encodes CASSLVGRGFGNEQFF.

This clone appeared a single time. The chain couples TRBV11-3 to TRBJ1-1; the D gene is possibly TRBD1 (6 bases). The CDR3 extends over 14 amino acids. The germline V and J ends were trimmed by 5 bases and 4 bases, with 14 bases remaining between them. Germline loops: CDR1 SGHNT, CDR2 YENEEA. CDR3 in DNA: TGTGCCAGCAGCGCGGGGGGGCGCGGCACTGAAGCTTTCTTT. Translated: CASSAGGRGTEAFF. The full variable domain, completed using reference TRBV11-3 and TRBJ1-1, is EAGVVQSPRYKIIEKKQPVAFWCNPISGHNTLYWYLQNLGQGPELLIRYENEEAVDDSQLPKDRFSAERLKGVDSTLKIQPAELGDSAVYLCASSAGGRGTEAFFGQGTRLTVV.

This sequence joins TRBV10-3 and TRBJ2-4; D gene uncertain. The CDR3 covers 16 residues. V shed 0 bases and J shed 3 bases, with 12 bases lying between them. Germline CDR1 ENHRY, CDR2 SYGVKD. CDR3: CAISESKSGGKNIQYF. Written as DNA, the CDR3 is TGTGCCATCAGTGAGTCGAAGTCGGGTGGCAAAAACATTCAGTACTTC.

The sample holds one count of this clone. The chain is built from TRBV10-3 and TRBJ2-1; 7 nucleotides agree with TRBD1. CDR3 length: 13 amino acids. Germline CDR1 and CDR2: ENHRY and SYGVKD. V was pared by 7 bases and J by 2 bases, with 2 bases of the junction left unmatched. CDR3 amino acids: CAITGGAYNEQFF. The CDR3 DNA reads as TGTGCCATCACAGGGGGAGCCTACAATGAGCAGTTCTTC.

The chain is built from TRBV7-6 and TRBJ1-2; no firm D call. Germline V gene lookup returns CDR1 SGHVS and CDR2 FNYEAQ. The V gene lost 8 bases and the J gene lost 0 bases, with 10 bases spanning the gap. The CDR3 is made up of 13 amino acids. The CDR3 DNA is TGTGCCAGCGGAACAGCCTCTAACTATGGCTACACCTTC. Translating it yields CASGTASNYGYTF.

The chain employs TRBV4-1 and TRBJ2-7; TRBD1 agrees at 7 bases. V dropped 4 bases and J dropped 4; count of bases not matched to a gene: 10. Germline V gives CDR1 MGHRA, CDR2 YSYEKL. There are 15 residues in the CDR3. For the CDR3, the DNA is TGCGCCAGCAGCCGAAATACAGGGGTCGGGTACGAGCAGTACTTC. Translating gives CASSRNTGVGYEQYF.

The genes are TRBV9 and TRBJ2-5; 8 bases fit TRBD1. CDR1 is SGDLS and CDR2 is YYNGEE in the germline V gene. The CDR3 runs to 16 residues. J was trimmed by 5 bases and V by 0 bases; bases with no gene match: 9. CDR3 DNA sequence: TGTGCCAGCAGCGTAGGGTCAGGGGGCGCGGGGGAGACCCAGTACTTC. It yields the protein CASSVGSGGAGETQYF.